Below are 17 T cell receptor beta chains sequenced from a single sample in a study of CD8+ T cells in alopecia areata. Treatment denoted: oral pan-JAK inhibitor, 5-10 mg twice daily. Extracted RNA was reverse transcribed, and the resulting cDNA served as sequencing template. Sequencing used immunoSEQ multiplex PCR; TCRdb keeps in-frame clones, though not all of them. Found here are 150,000 to 200,000 clones, 50% to 70% of them singletons; the top ten hold roughly 0.91%. Specimen: CD4+ T cells sorted from blood, collected at week 4, from a patient treated with tofacitinib. The receptors were sampled from a human donor with alopecia areata.

The CDR3: CAWSPDWGSPLHF. CDR3 nucleotide sequence: TGTGCCTGGAGCCCTGATTGGGGATCCCCCCTCCACTTT. The chain links TRBV30 to TRBJ1-6; no clear D. CDR1 is GTSNPN and CDR2 is SVGIG in the germline V gene (reference sequence). CDR3 length equals 13 residues. V lost 3 bases and J lost 13, with 16 bases in between.

In its sample, this clone was seen many times. The chain couples TRBV21-1 to TRBJ2-5; the table's D gene call, TRBD2, was not cross checked with the DNA. TRBV21-1 is given as a pseudogene. This CDR3 comprises 14 residues. The CDR3 nucleotides are TGTGCCAGCAGCAATATCGGGGGGGCGGTGACCCAGTACTTC. It yields the protein CASSNIGGAVTQYF.

The chain couples TRBV5-6 to TRBJ2-1, with TRBD1 as a possible D gene (6 bases). The germline V gene has CDR1 SGHDT and CDR2 YYEEEE. Trimming removed 4 bases from V and 14 bases from J, with 16 bases in between. The CDR3 covers 12 residues. The CDR3 loop is CASSTRRGGEFF. CDR3 sequence (DNA): TGTGCCAGCAGCACCCGCAGGGGCGGCGAGTTCTTC.

V usage is TRBV9 and J usage is TRBJ2-5; no clear D. CDR1 and CDR2 from the germline V gene are SGDLS and YYNGEE. CDR3 length: 15 residues. V was cut by 2 bases and J by 0 bases, with 11 bases left in between. CDR3 nucleotide sequence: TGTGCCAGCAGCGTTAAGCCTAGTCACCAAGAGACCCAGTACTTC. Protein product: CASSVKPSHQETQYF.

The chain has TRBV15 and TRBJ1-6; maybe TRBD1 (6 bases). The CDR3 is 13 residues long. The germline V gene has CDR1 LNHNV and CDR2 YYDKDF (reference sequence). V was shortened by 4 bases and J by 8 bases, with 9 bases between the two germline ends. CDR3 residues: CATSKDSHSPLHF. The DNA of the CDR3 is TGTGCCACCAGCAAGGACAGTCATTCACCCCTCCACTTT.

The chain recombines TRBV18 with TRBJ2-1; perhaps TRBD2 as D (6 bases). The germline CDR1 and CDR2 sequences are KGHSH and LQKENI. This CDR3 comprises 16 residues. The V end lost 6 bases, the J end lost 5 bases, and 20 bases lay between the germline ends. DNA of the CDR3: TGTGCCAGCTCGGGGGGAACGCCATGGGCGGACAATGAGCAGTTCTTC. Protein product: CASSGGTPWADNEQFF.

J is TRBJ2-5 and V is TRBV5-6; 8 bases are a match to TRBD2. This CDR3 spans 16 amino acids. From germline, CDR1 is SGHDT and CDR2 YYEEEE. V lost 3 bases to trimming and J lost 4 bases; unmatched junction nucleotides: 11. The CDR3, as DNA: TGTGCCAGCAGCTCCCTTCCGGGACTAGGGTTAGAGACCCAGTACTTC. Its protein product is CASSSLPGLGLETQYF. The whole variable domain, remainder taken from reference TRBV5-6 and TRBJ2-5, is DAGVTQSPTHLIKTRGQQVTLRCSPKSGHDTVSWYQQALGQGPQFIFQYYEEEERQRGNFPDRFSGHQFPNYSSELNVNALLLGDSALYLCASSSLPGLGLETQYFGPGTRLLVL.

This clone was counted between two and nine times. The J gene is TRBJ2-5, the V gene TRBV19, with D tentatively TRBD2 (5 bases). Trimming left V 0 bases short and J 5 bases short, with 7 bases between. Germline V gene sequence: CDR1 LNHDA, CDR2 SQIVND (reference sequence). The CDR3 sequence is 13 residues long. The CDR3 reads CASSIDRGETQYF. The CDR3 DNA reads as TGTGCCAGTAGTATAGATCGCGGGGAGACCCAGTACTTC.

J is TRBJ1-5 and V is TRBV30, with D maybe TRBD1 (6 bases). The CDR3 consists of 15 residues. Trimming pared 1 base from V and 4 bases from J, leaving 14 bases between. Germline V gene lookup returns CDR1 GTSNPN and CDR2 SVGIG (reference sequence). In nucleotides, the CDR3 is TGTGCCTGGAGTGGCAACGGACAGCCAAATCAGCCCCAGCATTTT. This sequence encodes CAWSGNGQPNQPQHF.

This rearrangement joins TRBV6-6 to TRBJ2-1; TRBD2 aligns across 12 bases. Germline V lookup: CDR1 MNHNY, CDR2 SVGAGI (reference sequence). Trimming cost V 3 bases and J 12 bases; bases outside gene matches: 9. The CDR3 covers 15 residues. CDR3 nucleotide sequence: TGTGCCAGCAGTTATGCTAGCGGGGGGGTAGATGTGCAGTTCTTC. Its protein is CASSYASGGVDVQFF.

This clone was counted a few times. V is TRBV7-9 and J is TRBJ1-1; D is uncertain. Germline CDR1 SEHNR, CDR2 FQNEAQ (reference sequence). This CDR3 is built from 13 residues. Trimming stripped 1 base from V and 8 bases from J, with 11 bases between. The CDR3 region is CASSLGARIEAFF. CDR3 nucleotides: TGTGCCAGCAGCTTAGGCGCGAGGATAGAAGCTTTCTTT.

The CDR3 DNA is TGCAGCGTGGGTGGGGGGCCCGCAGAGACCCAGTACTTC. Its translation is CSVGGGPAETQYF. The chain carries TRBV29-1 and TRBJ2-5; perhaps D is TRBD1 or TRBD2 (6 bases each). Between the trimmed V and J ends, which lost 6 bases and 4 bases, there was a span of 15 bases. The CDR3 covers 13 residues. Germline V lookup: CDR1 SQVTM, CDR2 ANQGSEA.

The chain is built from TRBV5-1 and TRBJ2-3; D might be TRBD1 (5 bases). Trimming left V 2 bases short and J 2 bases short, with 12 bases between. Germline CDR1 is SGHRS and CDR2 is YFSETQ. This CDR3 has 15 amino acids. Here the CDR3 reads CASSFEDSSTDTQYF. The CDR3 DNA sequence: TGCGCCAGCAGCTTCGAAGACAGCTCCACAGATACGCAGTATTTT.

The chain uses TRBV30 and TRBJ1-6, with no clear D. The germline V gene has CDR1 GTSNPN and CDR2 SVGIG (reference sequence). The length of the CDR3 is 14 residues. V dropped 6 bases and J dropped 6 bases, with 15 bases sitting between them. The chain's CDR3 is CACAIRLGNSPLHF. CDR3 bases: TGTGCCTGCGCTATCCGACTGGGTAATTCACCCCTCCACTTT.

V usage is TRBV29-1 and J usage is TRBJ2-5; TRBD2 matches at 10 bases. V shed 4 bases and J 4 bases; nucleotides not matched to a gene: 9. This CDR3 has 15 amino acids. The germline gives CDR1 SQVTM, CDR2 ANQGSEA. The CDR3: CSVGSIAGGSETQYF. For the CDR3, the DNA is TGCAGCGTTGGAAGTATAGCGGGGGGTTCAGAGACCCAGTACTTC.

This clone has a handful of counts. Other DNA sequences in this sample translate to the same CDR3. In nucleotides, the CDR3 is TGCAGCGTAGGGACTAGCGGATCCACAGATACGCAGTATTTT. Protein sequence: CSVGTSGSTDTQYF. This sequence joins TRBV29-1 and TRBJ2-3; TRBD2 matches at 11 bases. V lost 6 bases and J lost 2; bases outside the gene matches: 4. There are 14 residues in the CDR3. CDR1 and CDR2 (germline): SQVTM, ANQGSEA.

V gene TRBV27 combines with J gene TRBJ2-5; D may correspond to TRBD1 or TRBD2 (5 bases each). The germline V gene has CDR1 MNHEY and CDR2 SMNVEV (reference sequence). The CDR3 contains 19 residues. V was trimmed by 5 bases and J by 0 bases, leaving 25 bases between them. The CDR3 DNA reads as TGTGCCAGCAGTCTACCCTCCAGCTTGGGGCGGAGGTACCAAGAGACCCAGTACTTC. Residues: CASSLPSSLGRRYQETQYF.